Presented here are 24 T cell receptor beta chains from one specimen sequenced in a study of T cell repertoires in cytomegalovirus infection. TCRdb fed the reads into MiXCR, producing one record per CDR3 protein. The table includes about 700,000 distinct CDR3 sequences, around a third detected once. Their antigens are not known. The sample here was cultured PBMCs, taken from culture after CMV antigen stimulation. The source is a human donor in good health (CMV status not recorded). Some clones in this sample may be carry-over from other donors' samples.

This clonotype was seen a handful of times. The CDR3 spells CASSEDRVNEKLFF. CDR3 nucleotide sequence: TGTGCCAGCAGTGAAGACAGGGTTAATGAAAAACTGTTTTTT. V gene TRBV6-1 combines with J gene TRBJ1-4, with D possibly matching TRBD1 (6 bases). V was cut by 1 base and J by 4 bases, with 7 bases left in between. CDR3 length: 14 amino acids. The germline V gene encodes CDR1 MNHNS and CDR2 SASEGT.

This clonotype was counted at least ten times. This chain connects TRBV7-2 to TRBJ2-5, with D perhaps matching TRBD2 (5 bases). Trimming removed 1 base from V and 2 bases from J, with 14 bases in between. Per the germline V gene, CDR1 is SGHTA and CDR2 is FQGNSA. The CDR3 is 16 residues long. CDR3 amino acids: CASSLEVGAEQETQYF. In DNA, the CDR3 is TGTGCCAGCAGCTTAGAGGTGGGAGCCGAGCAAGAGACCCAGTACTTC.

Many counts were recorded for this clonotype. The J gene is TRBJ2-7, the V gene TRBV7-2; weak D call: TRBD1 (5 bases). The V gene lost 5 bases and the J gene lost 3 bases, with 17 bases spanning the gap. The CDR3 sequence is 15 residues long. Germline values: CDR1 SGHTA, CDR2 FQGNSA. The CDR3 is CASSTTGLSFYEQYF. DNA for the CDR3: TGTGCCAGCAGCACCACAGGCCTGAGTTTCTACGAGCAGTACTTC.

This clonotype turned up a few times. The chain uses TRBV20-1 and TRBJ1-5, with D possibly being TRBD1 (5 bases). CDR3 length: 14 residues. CDR1 DFQATT and CDR2 SNEGSKA come from the germline V gene (reference sequence). Between the trimmed V and J ends, which lost 3 bases and 3 bases, there was a span of 12 bases. CDR3 amino acids: CSASAGRNNQPQHF. CDR3 DNA sequence: TGCAGTGCTAGTGCGGGACGGAACAATCAGCCCCAGCATTTT.

This clonotype was seen more than once but under ten times. The chain is built from TRBV12-3 or TRBV12-4 and TRBJ2-7; 9 bases map to TRBD1. After removal of 7 bases from V and 1 base from J, the junction contained 5 bases not matched to a gene. The CDR3 is 14 amino acids. The CDR3 spells CASNPGQGSYEQYF. CDR3 sequence (DNA): TGTGCCAGCAATCCGGGACAGGGATCCTACGAGCAGTACTTC.

V and J are TRBV20-1 and TRBJ2-1; D is possibly TRBD1 (6 bases). The length of the CDR3 is 15 residues. V dropped 3 bases and J dropped 5 bases, with 17 bases sitting between them. Germline lookup yields CDR1 DFQATT and CDR2 SNEGSKA (reference sequence). The CDR3 spells CSASLGTPLHNEQFF. CDR3 sequence (DNA): TGCAGTGCTAGTCTCGGGACACCTTTACACAATGAGCAGTTCTTC.

The J gene is TRBJ2-3, the V gene TRBV20-1; 10 bases line up with TRBD1. Trimming at V came to 0 bases and at J to 3 bases, leaving 3 bases not matched to a gene. CDR3 size: 15 residues. Germline V CDR1 and CDR2: DFQATT, SNEGSKA (reference sequence). The chain's CDR3 is CSARDRGQGTDTQYF. The CDR3 nucleotides are TGCAGTGCTAGAGATCGGGGACAGGGGACAGATACGCAGTATTTT.

The chain recombines TRBV7-4 with TRBJ1-4, with 8 bases aligning to TRBD1. CDR1 and CDR2 from the germline V gene are SGHVT and SQSDAQ. Germline trimming cut 8 bases from V and 5 bases from J; bases unmatched to any gene: 10. CDR3 length equals 15 residues. The CDR3, as DNA: TGTGCCAGCTCCTGGGGGGGACAGGAGAATGAAAAACTGTTTTTT. Protein product: CASSWGGQENEKLFF.

This clonotype has just a few counts. The chain joins TRBV7-9 to TRBJ1-2, with a possible D match to TRBD1 (5 bases). Trimming took 7 bases from V and 0 from J, leaving 9 bases between them. Germline assignment: CDR1 SEHNR and CDR2 FQNEAQ (reference sequence). CDR3 length: 13 residues. The CDR3 protein is CASTPTANYGYTF. The DNA for the CDR3 is TGTGCCAGCACCCCGACAGCTAACTATGGCTACACCTTC.

V usage is TRBV28 and J usage is TRBJ2-5; 7 bases fit TRBD2. Per germline, CDR1 MDHEN and CDR2 SYDVKM. This CDR3 contains 15 residues. V trimming: 8 bases; J trimming: 3 bases; junction bases outside the gene matches: 12. The CDR3 DNA follows: TGTGCCAGCCACGCCCTGATTGGGGGGGAAGAGACCCAGTACTTC. Translating it yields CASHALIGGEETQYF.

This chain joins TRBV7-8 and TRBJ2-7; no reliable D call. The CDR3 is 12 amino acids. Germline CDR1 SGHVS, CDR2 FQNEAQ. Trimming took 5 bases from V and 4 from J, leaving 9 bases between them. CDR3 protein: CASSAQTYEQYF. The CDR3 nucleotides are TGTGCCAGCAGCGCCCAGACGTACGAGCAGTACTTC.

This chain joins TRBV12-3 or TRBV12-4 and TRBJ1-2; TRBD1 matches at 9 bases. The CDR3 contains 14 residues. V was pared by 6 bases and J by 5 bases, with 7 bases of the junction left unmatched. CDR3 coding DNA: TGTGCCAGCAGGTCCGACAGGGGGAATTATGGCTACACCTTC. It codes for CASRSDRGNYGYTF.

The rearrangement joins TRBV28 to TRBJ2-7; TRBD2 agrees at 8 bases. The V gene end was trimmed by 5 bases and the J gene end by 7 bases; junction bases not matched to a gene: 10. This CDR3 contains 14 residues. In germline, CDR1 is MDHEN, CDR2 SYDVKM. The DNA for the CDR3 is TGTGCCAGCAGTACCGGGACTAGTTCGAGGGAGCAGTACTTC. Translating it yields CASSTGTSSREQYF.

This clonotype was detected once. The V call is TRBV6-1, the J call TRBJ2-1, with TRBD2 identical over 12 bases. CDR3 length: 20 residues. Losses at the gene ends were 5 bases for V and 5 bases for J; bases not matched to a gene: 19. In germline, CDR1 is MNHNS, CDR2 SASEGT. The CDR3 nucleotides read TGTGCCAGCAGTTCCTACCCGAAGAAACTAGCGGGAGGTATTAACAATGAGCAGTTCTTC. Protein: CASSSYPKKLAGGINNEQFF.

This clonotype has a handful of counts. The rearrangement links TRBV4-1 to TRBJ1-1; D is unclear. Germline V lookup: CDR1 MGHRA, CDR2 YSYEKL. The germline V and J ends were trimmed by 3 bases and 2 bases, with 16 bases remaining between them. This CDR3 is built from 16 residues. CDR3 in DNA: TGCGCCAGCAGCCACAGTGGCGGCAGAGGAAACACTGAAGCTTTCTTT. The encoded protein is CASSHSGGRGNTEAFF.

This CDR3 is CASSYTAGTEAFF. CDR3 coding DNA: TGTGCCAGCAGTTACACGGCAGGTACTGAAGCTTTCTTT. The V and J genes are TRBV6-5 and TRBJ1-1; D is uncertain. Germline V lookup: CDR1 MNHEY, CDR2 SVGAGI. The V end lost 2 bases, the J end lost 5 bases, and 9 bases lay between the germline ends. The CDR3 spans 13 residues.

This clonotype was found a few times. The rearrangement joins TRBV12-3 or TRBV12-4 to TRBJ2-1, with TRBD2 matching 10 bases. Trimming at V came to 9 bases and at J to 3 bases, leaving 11 bases not matched to a gene. The CDR3 covers 16 residues. This chain's CDR3 is CARGVSSGRVYNEQFF. CDR3 in DNA: TGTGCCAGAGGAGTATCCAGCGGGAGGGTCTACAATGAGCAGTTCTTC.

This clonotype has only a few counts. V usage is TRBV15 and J usage is TRBJ1-2; 7 nucleotides line up with TRBD1. V lost 0 bases to trimming and J lost 0 bases; unmatched junction nucleotides: 7. Germline CDR1 reads LNHNV; CDR2 reads YYDKDF (reference sequence). The CDR3 length is 17 residues. CDR3 loop: CATSRDEPGQTNYGYTF. The CDR3 DNA follows: TGTGCCACCAGCAGAGATGAGCCGGGACAGACTAACTATGGCTACACCTTC.

This clonotype appeared a single time. The chain has TRBV20-1 and TRBJ1-1; a weak D match, TRBD1 (5 bases). Trimming left V 3 bases short and J 1 base short, with 12 bases between. CDR1 DFQATT and CDR2 SNEGSKA come from the germline V gene (reference sequence). CDR3 size: 14 residues. The chain's CDR3 is CSARDPGANTEAFF. Here the CDR3 DNA reads TGCAGTGCTAGGGACCCCGGGGCGAACACTGAAGCTTTCTTT.

Here the CDR3 reads CASSPPSTSPNTGELFF. CDR3 bases: TGTGCCAGCAGCCCCCCCTCCACCAGCCCGAACACCGGGGAGCTGTTTTTT. The chain joins TRBV7-4 to TRBJ2-2; D ambiguous. Trimming took 5 bases from V and 0 from J, leaving 16 bases between them. The CDR3 is 17 amino acids. Germline-derived CDR1 and CDR2 are SGHVT and SQSDAQ.

Points on this clonotype: At one end the junction does not follow the germline gene, possibly because of a read error. The V gene is TRBV7-6, the J gene TRBJ2-5, with a possible D match to TRBD2 (5 bases). Germline V lookup: CDR1 SGHVS, CDR2 FNYEAQ. The CDR3 runs 13 residues. CDR3 sequence reads: CVSSLLGKETQYF. The CDR3 coding sequence is TGTGTCAGCAGCTTACTAGGGAAAGAGACCCAGTACTTC. Combining the CDR3 with reference TRBV7-6 and TRBJ2-5 gives the whole variable domain GAGVSQSPRYKVTKRGQDVALRCDPISGHVSLYWYRQALGQGPEFLTYFNYEAQQDKSGLPNDRFSAERPEGSISTLTIQRTEQRDSAMYRCVSSLLGKETQYFGPGTRLLVL.

The chain recombines TRBV7-9 with TRBJ2-7, with a possible D match to TRBD1 (6 bases). V was cut by 6 bases and J by 4 bases, with 13 bases left in between. Germline V gene data show CDR1 as SEHNR and CDR2 as FQNEAQ (reference sequence). The CDR3 length is 13 residues. For the CDR3, the DNA is TGTGCCAGCAGTCCCGAGGGGGAGTACGAGCAGTACTTC. Its protein product is CASSPEGEYEQYF.

The chain carries TRBV10-3 and TRBJ1-6, with D perhaps matching TRBD1 (5 bases). This CDR3 region has 15 residues. Germline CDR1 and CDR2: ENHRY and SYGVKD. V lost 7 bases, J lost 5 bases, and 15 bases lay in between. The CDR3 region is CAINKDRDNNSPLHF. The CDR3 nucleotides are TGTGCCATCAATAAAGACAGAGACAATAATTCACCCCTCCACTTT.

This clonotype was recorded a few times. V gene TRBV10-3 combines with J gene TRBJ1-2; the D is unclear. V was clipped by 3 bases and J by 8 bases, with 10 bases between them. The CDR3 has 12 amino acids. Germline CDR1 ENHRY, CDR2 SYGVKD. CDR3 DNA: TGTGCCATCAGTGATTGGGCCGGCGGCTACACCTTC. Its protein product is CAISDWAGGYTF.